Included here is one TCR beta chain sequence, with context. The data were produced by immunoSEQ multiplex PCR, yet TCRdb's version contains in-frame clones alone and is incomplete. This repertoire shows about 480,000 clones, approximately 91% found once; its top ten account for just over 8%. The record originates from a study of blood T cell repertoires in COVID-19. The V end was cut by 1 base, the J end by 2 bases, with 6 bases between. CDR1 is MNHEY and CDR2 is SMNVEV in the germline V gene (reference sequence). The CDR3 runs to 15 residues. The specimen sequenced was PBMCs or T cells enriched from blood (not recorded which). The chain joins TRBV27 to TRBJ2-6; the D gene is possibly TRBD1 (5 bases). The source of this sequence is a woman aged 60 to 75 who had recovered from COVID-19. CDR3: CASSLLGAGANVLTF. The CDR3 nucleotides read TGTGCCAGCAGTTTATTAGGGGCTGGGGCCAACGTCCTGACTTTC.